These T cell receptor beta chains were read from a single sample in a study of T-cell reconstitution after alpha-beta-depleted transplantation in children. A single record per CDR3 protein comes from TCRdb applying MiXCR to the PCR reads. The data hold approximately 93,000 distinct CDR3 sequences, with more than 7% observed a single time. The sequencing used PBMCs from the stem cell graft donor, collected from the stem cell graft. These receptors originate from a human donor who donated a stem cell graft to a child with congenital amegakaryocytic thrombocytopenia. CDR3s include the opening cysteine and the closing phenylalanine or tryptophan. A D gene is named only where the DNA matches it firmly. A row's size may be missing; if present it is once, few, many or a size class.

J gene,V gene,clone size,D gene,CDR3 protein,CDR3 DNA
TRBJ2-7,TRBV5-4,many,TRBD1,CASSMGQGDRYEQYF,TGTGCCAGCAGCATGGGACAGGGGGACCGCTACGAGCAGTACTTC
TRBJ1-6,TRBV7-9,many,TRBD1,CASSLAGGTPLHF,TGTGCCAGCAGCTTGGCAGGGGGAACACCCCTCCACTTT
TRBJ1-1,TRBV29-1,many,.,CSVEGRGYTEAFF,TGCAGCGTTGAAGGCAGGGGCTACACTGAAGCTTTCTTT
TRBJ2-7,TRBV27,many,TRBD2,CASSRAGPHEQYF,TGTGCCAGCAGTCGAGCGGGACCGCACGAGCAGTACTTC
TRBJ2-6,TRBV6-1,few,.,CASSVDRLPSGANGLTF,TGTGCCAGCAGTGTTGACAGGCTCCCCTCTGGGGCCAACGGCCTGACTTTC
TRBJ1-3,TRBV5-5,many,.,CASSLIGNLPGNTIYF,TGTGCCAGCAGCTTGATAGGGAATCTCCCTGGAAACACCATATATTTT
TRBJ2-3,TRBV4-3,many,TRBD2,CASSPRGAGVRGDTQYF,TGCGCCAGCAGCCCACGGGGAGCGGGAGTTCGTGGAGATACGCAGTATTTT
TRBJ2-3,TRBV11-2,many,.,CASSLENWDTQYF,TGTGCCAGCAGCTTAGAGAATTGGGATACGCAGTATTTT
TRBJ2-1,TRBV24-1,many,TRBD2,CATSDAGLALKNEQFF,TGTGCCACCAGTGACGCGGGACTAGCGCTCAAGAATGAGCAGTTCTTC
TRBJ2-1,TRBV14,.,.,CASSRGRDPYNEQFF,TGTGCCAGCAGCCGGGGACGGGACCCATACAATGAGCAGTTCTTC
TRBJ2-7,TRBV5-5,many,TRBD1,CASRRGQGSEQYF,TGTGCCAGCAGACGGGGACAGGGGAGCGAGCAGTACTTC
TRBJ1-6,TRBV20-1,few,.,CSARRGSLVGGSPLHF,TGCAGTGCTAGAAGGGGGAGTCTCGTAGGCGGTTCACCCCTCCACTTT
TRBJ2-7,TRBV5-1,many,TRBD2,CASSLLAGVSYEQYF,TGCGCCAGCAGCCTCCTAGCGGGGGTATCCTACGAGCAGTACTTC
TRBJ2-3,TRBV5-1,many,TRBD2,CASSLGLAGATDTQYF,TGCGCCAGCAGCTTGGGACTAGCGGGAGCCACAGATACGCAGTATTTT
TRBJ2-1,TRBV6-5,many,TRBD1,CASSYSVGQVYNEQFF,TGTGCCAGCAGTTACTCGGTGGGACAGGTCTACAATGAGCAGTTCTTC
TRBJ1-1,TRBV11-1,many,TRBD1,CASSSETGGVTEAFF,TGTGCCAGCAGCTCAGAGACAGGGGGAGTAACTGAAGCTTTCTTT
TRBJ2-3,TRBV5-1,many,.,CASSLYSPSTDTQYF,TGCGCCAGCAGCTTGTACAGCCCTAGCACAGATACGCAGTATTTT
TRBJ2-7,TRBV18,.,.,CASSPDRSYEQYF,TGTGCCAGCTCACCCGACAGGTCCTACGAGCAGTACTTC